What follows describes a single T cell receptor (beta chain). This CDR3 contains 13 residues. With 4 bases removed from V and 7 bases from J, the gap between germline ends came to 11 bases. Germline assignment: CDR1 MNHEY and CDR2 SVGAGI. The data belong to a study of blood T cell repertoires in COVID-19. Methods used by the authors: Amplifying reference gene primers gave estimates of nucleated cell counts. The table came from immunoSEQ multiplex PCR; TCRdb's copy has only in-frame clones and leaves some out. That table supplies the V and J calls and clone size; D and trimming were determined from the DNA. The sample has around 250,000 clones, about 88% seen once.

The chain combines TRBV6-5 with TRBJ1-5; D remains unclear. The material sequenced was peripheral blood. This TCR was recovered from a woman in her 70s with active or convalescent COVID-19. CDR3 loop: CASSSRGKQPQHF. The CDR3 DNA follows: TGTGCCAGCAGTTCCCGCGGGAAGCAGCCCCAGCATTTT.